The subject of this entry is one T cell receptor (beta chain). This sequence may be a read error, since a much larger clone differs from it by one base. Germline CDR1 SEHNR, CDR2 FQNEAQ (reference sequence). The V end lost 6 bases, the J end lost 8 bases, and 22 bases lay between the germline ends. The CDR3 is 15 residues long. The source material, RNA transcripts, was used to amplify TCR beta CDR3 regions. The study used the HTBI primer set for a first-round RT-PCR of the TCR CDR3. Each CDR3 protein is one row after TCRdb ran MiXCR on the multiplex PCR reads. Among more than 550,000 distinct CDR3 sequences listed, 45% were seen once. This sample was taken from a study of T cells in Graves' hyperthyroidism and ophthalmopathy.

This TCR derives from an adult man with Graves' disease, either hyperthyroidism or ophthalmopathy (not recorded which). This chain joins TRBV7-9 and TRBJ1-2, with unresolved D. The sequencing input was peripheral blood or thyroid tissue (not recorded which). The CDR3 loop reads CASRLPDSRALGYTF. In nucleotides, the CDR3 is TGTGCCAGCAGGCTCCCGGACTCCCGGGCCCTGGGCTACACCTTC.